This T cell receptor (beta chain) derives from a study of monozygotic twins with inflammatory bowel disease. The CDR3 sequence is 16 residues long. Per germline, CDR1 SGHRS and CDR2 YFSETQ. One entry per CDR3 protein, without DNA, is what TCRdb gives after re-calling the 5' RACE reads. The sample totals 350,000 to 500,000 distinct CDR3 sequences; its top ten clones hold 2.4%. The rearrangement uses TRBV5-1 and TRBJ1-1; TCRdb designates TRBD1, a call that cannot be tested without DNA. The TCR sequence derives from a human donor with ulcerative colitis or Crohn's disease, or a healthy co-twin of an affected twin (not recorded which). The specimen was blood. The CDR3 region is CASSLEGARMNTEAFF.